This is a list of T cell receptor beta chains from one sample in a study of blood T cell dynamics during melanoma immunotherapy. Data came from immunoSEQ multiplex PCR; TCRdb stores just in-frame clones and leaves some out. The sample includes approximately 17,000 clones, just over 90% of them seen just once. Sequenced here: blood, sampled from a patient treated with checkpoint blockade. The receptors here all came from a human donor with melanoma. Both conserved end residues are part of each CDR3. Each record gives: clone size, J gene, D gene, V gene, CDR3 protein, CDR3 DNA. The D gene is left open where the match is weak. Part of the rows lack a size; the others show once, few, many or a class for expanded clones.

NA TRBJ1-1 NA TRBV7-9 CASSSGTSPEAFF TGTGCCAGCAGCTCCGGGACATCCCCTGAAGCTTTCTTT
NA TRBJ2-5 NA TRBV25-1 CASRGDRQETQYF TGTGCCAGCAGAGGGGACCGCCAAGAGACCCAGTACTTC
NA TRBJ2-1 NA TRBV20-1 CSASGVGEQFF TGCAGTGCTAGCGGGGTAGGTGAGCAGTTCTTC
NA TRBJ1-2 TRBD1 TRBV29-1 CSVAGQGEGYTF TGCAGCGTTGCGGGACAGGGGGAAGGCTACACCTTC
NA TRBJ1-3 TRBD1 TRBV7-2 CASSRLQGGYGNTIYF TGTGCCAGCAGTCGCTTACAGGGGGGGTATGGAAACACCATATATTTT
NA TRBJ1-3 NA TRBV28 CASRYRELPGNTIYF TGTGCCAGCAGATACAGGGAACTGCCAGGAAACACCATATATTTT
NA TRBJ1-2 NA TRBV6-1 CASSEGTTNYGYTF TGTGCCAGCAGTGAAGGGACAACTAACTATGGCTACACCTTC
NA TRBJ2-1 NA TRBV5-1 CASSLSGVSYNEQFF TGCGCCAGCAGCTTGTCGGGGGTCTCCTACAATGAGCAGTTCTTC
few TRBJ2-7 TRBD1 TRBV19 CASSRDRGGEQYF TGTGCCAGTAGCAGGGACAGGGGAGGCGAGCAGTACTTC
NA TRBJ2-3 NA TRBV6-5 CASSGQGRTDTQYF TGTGCCAGCAGTGGTCAGGGCCGGACAGATACGCAGTATTTT
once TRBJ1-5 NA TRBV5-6 CASSLMGYSNQPQHF TGTGCCAGCAGCTTGATGGGGTATAGCAATCAGCCCCAGCATTTT
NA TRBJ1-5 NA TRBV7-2 CASSLGRGAGQPQHF TGTGCCAGCAGCTTAGGGCGGGGGGCAGGTCAGCCCCAGCATTTT
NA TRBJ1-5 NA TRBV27 CASSLRESNQPQHF TGTGCCAGCAGTTTAAGAGAGAGCAATCAGCCCCAGCATTTT
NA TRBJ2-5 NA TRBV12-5 CASGLNNGETQYF TGTGCTAGTGGCCTGAACAACGGGGAGACCCAGTACTTC
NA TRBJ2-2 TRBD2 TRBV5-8 CASSGRGDTGELFF TGTGCCAGCAGCGGACGGGGGGACACCGGGGAGCTGTTTTTT
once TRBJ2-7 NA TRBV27 CASSLAQGGYEQYF TGTGCCAGCAGTTTGGCGCAGGGCGGTTACGAGCAGTACTTC
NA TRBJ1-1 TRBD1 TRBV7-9 CASSERTGKGSEAFF TGTGCCAGCAGCGAAAGGACAGGCAAGGGGTCTGAAGCTTTCTTT
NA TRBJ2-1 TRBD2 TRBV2 CASSEALLAGAYNEQFF TGTGCCAGCAGTGAAGCCCTTTTAGCGGGAGCCTACAATGAGCAGTTCTTC
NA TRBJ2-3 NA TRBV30 CALTLVGTDTQYF TGTGCCCTGACTCTAGTCGGCACAGATACGCAGTATTTT
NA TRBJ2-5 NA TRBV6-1 CASSEMKAAIQETQYF TGTGCCAGCAGTGAAATGAAGGCTGCGATCCAAGAGACCCAGTACTTC
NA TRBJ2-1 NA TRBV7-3 CASSSVGGPNNEQFF TGTGCCAGCAGCTCGGTAGGGGGGCCGAACAATGAGCAGTTCTTC
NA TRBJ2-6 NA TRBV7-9 CASSQRATGANVLTF TGTGCCAGCAGCCAACGTGCAACTGGGGCCAACGTCCTGACTTTC
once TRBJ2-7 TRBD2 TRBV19 CASSIGASGQYEQYF TGTGCCAGTAGTATAGGAGCTAGCGGGCAGTACGAGCAGTACTTC
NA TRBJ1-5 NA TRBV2 CASSDRGRQPQHF TGTGCCAGCAGTGACAGGGGCCGGCAGCCCCAGCATTTT
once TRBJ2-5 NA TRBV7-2 CASSLRGLSQETQYF TGTGCCAGCAGCTTAAGGGGACTTTCCCAAGAGACCCAGTACTTC
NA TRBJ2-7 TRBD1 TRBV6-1 CASSEARTGGDYEQYF TGTGCCAGCAGTGAAGCACGGACAGGGGGCGACTACGAGCAGTACTTC
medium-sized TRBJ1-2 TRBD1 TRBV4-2 CASSQREQGNGYTF TGTGCCAGCAGCCAAAGGGAACAGGGGAATGGCTACACCTTC
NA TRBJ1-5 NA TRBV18 CASSPNGDPPQHF TGTGCCAGCTCACCAAACGGGGACCCGCCCCAGCATTTT
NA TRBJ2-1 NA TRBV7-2 CASSLFVSLAYNEQFF TGTGCCAGCAGCTTATTTGTCTCTCTAGCGTACAATGAGCAGTTCTTC
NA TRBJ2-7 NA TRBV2 CASSDSGTVSSYEQYF TGTGCCAGCAGTGATAGCGGGACAGTGAGCTCCTACGAGCAGTACTTC